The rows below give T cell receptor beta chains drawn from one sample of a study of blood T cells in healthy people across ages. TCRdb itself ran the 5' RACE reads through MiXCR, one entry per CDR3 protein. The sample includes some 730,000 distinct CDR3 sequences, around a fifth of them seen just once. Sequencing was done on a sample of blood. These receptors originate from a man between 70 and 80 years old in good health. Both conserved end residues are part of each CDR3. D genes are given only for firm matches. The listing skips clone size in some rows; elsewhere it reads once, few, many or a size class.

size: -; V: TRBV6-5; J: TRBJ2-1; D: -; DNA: TGTGCCAGCAGTCCTACGCCGGGGGAGCAGTTCTTC; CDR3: CASSPTPGEQFF
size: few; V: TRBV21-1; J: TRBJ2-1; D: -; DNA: TGTGCCAGCAGCAAAGTTCGAGGACTAGCGGGAGATCGAAATGAGCAGTTCTTC; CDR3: CASSKVRGLAGDRNEQFF
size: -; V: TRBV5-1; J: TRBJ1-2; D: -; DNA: TGCGCCAGCAGCTTACGGACGGACCACTATGGCTACACCTTC; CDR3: CASSLRTDHYGYTF
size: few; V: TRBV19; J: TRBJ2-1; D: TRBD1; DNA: TGTGCCAGTAGTATGAGGACAGGGGGCAATGAGCAGTTCTTC; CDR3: CASSMRTGGNEQFF
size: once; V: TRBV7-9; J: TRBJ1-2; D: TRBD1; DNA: TGTGCCAGCAGCTTACGCGCGACAGGGAACTATGGCTACACCTTC; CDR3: CASSLRATGNYGYTF
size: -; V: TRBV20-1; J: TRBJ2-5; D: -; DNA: TGCAGTGGAGAAGGGGATGAGACCCAGTACTTC; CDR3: CSGEGDETQYF
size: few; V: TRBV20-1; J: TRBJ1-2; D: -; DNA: TGCAGTGCGATACGGGGGATGGAAAATGGCTACACCTTC; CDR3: CSAIRGMENGYTF
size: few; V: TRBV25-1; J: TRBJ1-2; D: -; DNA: TGTGCCAGCAGTGAATTTGGAGGGTTTATGAGCTACACCTTC; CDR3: CASSEFGGFMSYTF
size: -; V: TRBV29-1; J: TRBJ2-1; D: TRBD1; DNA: TGCAGCGGGGGACAGAGGAATGAGCAGTTCTTC; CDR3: CSGGQRNEQFF
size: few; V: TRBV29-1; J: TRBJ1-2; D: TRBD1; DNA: TGCAGCGAGTCAACAGGGGGCTATGGCTACACCTTC; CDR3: CSESTGGYGYTF
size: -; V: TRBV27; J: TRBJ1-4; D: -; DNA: TGTGCCAGCAGTTTTGGTCGTCTCGGAGAAAAACTGTTTTTT; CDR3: CASSFGRLGEKLFF
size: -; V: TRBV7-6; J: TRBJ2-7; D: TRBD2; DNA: TGTGCCAGCAGCTTCGGCGGGGGGGGCCTCTACGAGCAGTACTTC; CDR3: CASSFGGGGLYEQYF
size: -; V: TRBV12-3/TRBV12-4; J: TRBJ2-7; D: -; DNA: TGTGCCAGCAGTTTTTCGCCAGGGCAGAGCTCCTACGAGCAGTACTTC; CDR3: CASSFSPGQSSYEQYF
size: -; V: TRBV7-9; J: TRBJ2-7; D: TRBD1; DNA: TGTGCCAGCAGTCATAAGGGGGCCCTCTCCTACGAGCAGTACTTC; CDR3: CASSHKGALSYEQYF
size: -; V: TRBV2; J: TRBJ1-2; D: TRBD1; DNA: TGTGCCAGCAAGTCGACAGGGGTTAACTATGGCTACACCTTC; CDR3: CASKSTGVNYGYTF
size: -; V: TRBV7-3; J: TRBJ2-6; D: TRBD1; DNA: TGTGCCAGCAGCTTAAGACAGGGAATCGGGATTCCCTCTGGGGCCAACGTCCTGACTTTC; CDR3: CASSLRQGIGIPSGANVLTF
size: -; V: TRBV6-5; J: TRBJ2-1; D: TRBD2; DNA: TGTGCCAGCAACCGAGACCTAGCGGGAGGTTGGTTCTTC; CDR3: CASNRDLAGGWFF
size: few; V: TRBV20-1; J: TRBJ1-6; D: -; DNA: TGCAGTGCTAGAGTGGAGACGGACCTACTCCTTAATTCACCCCTCCACTTT; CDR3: CSARVETDLLLNSPLHF
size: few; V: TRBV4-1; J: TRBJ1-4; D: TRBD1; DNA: TGCGCCAGCAGCCAAGATTTCCGGACAGGGGGCTTAGCAACTAATGAAAAACTGTTTTTT; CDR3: CASSQDFRTGGLATNEKLFF
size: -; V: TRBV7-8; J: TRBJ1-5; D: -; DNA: TGTGCCAGCAGCTTTGGCAGGGCTAGCAATCAGCCCCAGCATTTT; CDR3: CASSFGRASNQPQHF
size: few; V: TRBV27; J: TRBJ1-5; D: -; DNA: TGTGCCAGCAGAAAAGGGATAAATCAGCCCCAGCATTTT; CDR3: CASRKGINQPQHF
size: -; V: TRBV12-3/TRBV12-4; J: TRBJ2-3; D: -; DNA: TGTGCCAGCAGTTTATGGTTAAGCGCAGATACGCAGTATTTT; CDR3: CASSLWLSADTQYF
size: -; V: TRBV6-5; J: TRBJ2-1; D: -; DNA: TGTGCCAGCAGTTACTCAGGGGGGCAGTTCTTC; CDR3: CASSYSGGQFF
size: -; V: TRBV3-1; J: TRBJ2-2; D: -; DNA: TGTGCCAGCAGTCAAGGACTCCCGGGGGCACCCGGGGAGCTGTTTTTT; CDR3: CASSQGLPGAPGELFF